This entry describes one TCR beta chain. Original handling: Cell counts per sample came from amplifying reference gene primers. The repertoire was sequenced with immunoSEQ multiplex PCR; TCRdb's copy has only in-frame clones and lacks some. V, J and clone size derive from that table, while D and trimming were established from the DNA sequence. The sample records over 250,000 clones, about 90% being singletons. This sample was included in a study of blood T cell repertoires in COVID-19. Looking at the study overall: Samples taken during acute and convalescent COVID-19 were collected in the United States, Italy and Spain. Sample material is recorded as cDNA or gDNA derived from T cells, B-cell-depleted T cells, or PBMCs.

Germline V gene sequence: CDR1 MNHEY, CDR2 SMNVEV (reference sequence). The ends were cut back, 5 bases at V and 6 bases at J, with 17 bases in the middle. There are 14 residues in the CDR3. The specimen sequenced was peripheral blood. The chain employs TRBV27 and TRBJ2-7, with D perhaps matching TRBD1 (6 bases). The clonotype comes from a woman in her 40s who had recovered from COVID-19. CDR3 bases: TGTGCCAGCAGTCATACTTGGACAGCGACCGAGCAGTACTTC. Translated: CASSHTWTATEQYF.